The source of this T cell receptor beta chain is a study of cytomegalovirus exposure and HLA in healthy donors. Findings of the study overall: Most TCR sequences were seen very rarely across donors, but some public TCRs occurred in many. A few CMV-associated chains were confirmed in vitro to be specific for CMV antigens.

The data were produced by immunoSEQ multiplex PCR, yet TCRdb's version contains in-frame clones alone and is incomplete. The data contain hundreds of thousands of clones, about nine tenths of them singletons. V gave up 5 bases and J gave up 3 bases; unmatched junction bases: 6. The germline gives CDR1 SQVTM, CDR2 ANQGSEA. There are 13 residues in the CDR3. Details on this clone: Antigen specificity is unknown.

The chain has TRBV29-1 and TRBJ2-7; 8 positions agree with TRBD1. Sequenced material: PBMCs. This sequence originates from a young woman in good health and CMV-seronegative. CDR3 residues: CSVSRTGSYEQYF. The CDR3 DNA reads TGCAGCGTTTCCAGGACAGGGAGCTACGAGCAGTACTTC.